This entry lists 5 T cell receptor beta chains sequenced from one sample in a study of identical twins. MiXCR was run by TCRdb on the 5' RACE reads, yielding one entry per CDR3 protein. The data show roughly 1,500,000 distinct CDR3 sequences, under 35% seen once. Sequences were obtained from cord blood. Source of these receptors: a newborn girl in good health.

The J gene is TRBJ2-5, the V gene TRBV28; D might be TRBD1 (8 bases). The CDR3 loop spans 20 amino acids. With 5 bases removed from V and 2 bases from J, the gap between germline ends came to 30 bases. Germline V gene lookup returns CDR1 MDHEN and CDR2 SYDVKM. As DNA, the CDR3 is TGTGCCAGCAGTACCCAATGGACAGGGTGGACTAGATCCCCACAAGAGACCCAGTACTTC. Amino acids: CASSTQWTGWTRSPQETQYF. Full variable domain (outside the CDR3, taken from reference TRBV28 and TRBJ2-5): DVKVTQSSRYLVKRTGEKVFLECVQDMDHENMFWYRQDPGLGLRLIYFSYDVKMKEKGDIPEGYSVSREKKERFSLILESASTNQTSMYLCASSTQWTGWTRSPQETQYFGPGTRLLVL.

This clonotype was observed a few times. The chain uses TRBV16 and TRBJ1-5; D uncertain. This CDR3 is 16 amino acids long. Trimming removed 3 bases from V and 7 bases from J, with 19 bases in between. CDR1 is KGHSY and CDR2 is FQNENV in the germline V gene. CDR3 bases: TGTGCCAGCAGCCAGGGTGGCCGGGAGATACCCCAGCCCCAGCATTTT. Protein sequence: CASSQGGREIPQPQHF. Full variable domain (missing parts from reference TRBV16 and TRBJ1-5): GEEVAQTPKHLVRGEGQKAKLYCAPIKGHSYVFWYQQVLKNEFKFLISFQNENVFDETGMPKERFSAKCLPNSPCSLEIQATKLEDSAVYFCASSQGGREIPQPQHFGDGTRLSIL.

The CDR3 loop reads CASSTASGGADTQYF. DNA for the CDR3: TGTGCCAGCAGTACTGCTAGCGGGGGGGCAGATACGCAGTATTTT. V gene TRBV25-1 combines with J gene TRBJ2-3; 12 nucleotides align to TRBD2. The CDR3 length is 15 residues. V lost 5 bases and J lost 4; bases outside the gene matches: 4. Germline V CDR1 and CDR2: MGHDK, SYGVNS.

This clonotype showed up many times. The rearrangement uses TRBV9 and TRBJ1-1, with D hard to call. The ends were cut back, 2 bases at V and 1 base at J, with 12 bases in the middle. The CDR3 is 15 amino acids. CDR1 SGDLS and CDR2 YYNGEE come from the germline V gene. The chain's CDR3 is CASSVWAGPNTEAFF. The CDR3 DNA follows: TGTGCCAGCAGCGTTTGGGCAGGACCGAACACTGAAGCTTTCTTT.

CDR3 DNA: TGTGCCAGCAGCGTAGCTGGGGGGTACACAGATACGCAGTATTTT. Protein sequence: CASSVAGGYTDTQYF. The rearrangement links TRBV9 to TRBJ2-3; the D gene is possibly TRBD2 (6 bases). This CDR3 has 15 amino acids. The V end lost 0 bases, the J end lost 2 bases, and 10 bases lay between the germline ends. The germline CDR1 and CDR2 sequences are SGDLS and YYNGEE.